A selection of T cell receptor beta chains follows, all from one sample in a study of spatial heterogeneity in lung cancer. Via MiXCR, TCRdb re-called the 5' RACE reads, giving one row per CDR3 protein. This table has tens of thousands of distinct CDR3 sequences, around 3.3% appearing once. The material was normal lung tissue next to the tumor, obtained at surgery. Receptors were obtained from a male donor with early-stage non-small cell lung cancer. Both conserved end residues are part of each CDR3. The D gene is left open where the match is weak. Size is stated for part of the rows, as once, few or many counts, or as a class when the clone is expanded.

j_gene,v_gene,abundance,d_gene,len,CDR3aa,CDR3nt
TRBJ2-7,TRBV27,many,.,13,CASSPLTHYEQYF,TGTGCCAGCAGTCCACTAACACACTACGAGCAGTACTTC
TRBJ1-4,TRBV4-1,many,TRBD1,17,CASSDGTVRVRDGKLFF,TGCGCCAGCAGCGACGGGACAGTACGAGTCCGTGATGGAAAACTGTTTTTT
TRBJ1-6,TRBV29-1,many,TRBD1,13,CSVRQGGNSPLHF,TGCAGCGTCCGACAGGGGGGGAATTCACCCCTCCACTTT
TRBJ1-2,TRBV12-3/TRBV12-4,many,.,14,CASSPRTAFYGYTF,TGTGCCAGCAGTCCCCGGACGGCGTTTTATGGCTACACCTTC
TRBJ1-6,TRBV6-1,many,TRBD1,16,CASREIGQGHNSPLHF,TGTGCCAGCAGGGAAATCGGACAGGGCCATAATTCACCCCTCCACTTT
TRBJ1-2,TRBV29-1,many,.,13,CSVGGRGAYGYTF,TGCAGCGTTGGAGGCAGGGGAGCCTATGGCTACACCTTC
TRBJ2-3,TRBV10-3,many,.,12,CAISGSTDTQYF,TGTGCCATCAGTGGTAGCACAGATACGCAGTATTTT
TRBJ2-1,TRBV9,many,.,17,CASSPHDGLPSYNEQFF,TGTGCCAGCAGCCCCCACGACGGGCTCCCTTCCTACAATGAGCAGTTCTTC
TRBJ1-6,TRBV5-1,few,TRBD1,15,CASRQQGSGFSPLHF,TGCGCCAGCAGGCAACAGGGGAGCGGATTTTCACCCCTCCACTTT
TRBJ2-7,TRBV20-1,many,TRBD1,15,CSASPGTGVIYEQYF,TGCAGTGCTAGCCCCGGGACAGGGGTTATCTACGAGCAGTACTTC
TRBJ1-6,TRBV30,few,.,14,CAWHPGGVNSPLHF,TGTGCCTGGCACCCCGGGGGAGTGAATTCACCCCTCCACTTT
TRBJ2-7,TRBV20-1,many,.,13,CSANRAVTVQQYF,TGCAGTGCTAACAGGGCCGTCACGGTGCAGCAGTACTTC
TRBJ1-1,TRBV7-8,.,.,15,CASSLALGGDTEAFF,TGTGCCAGCAGCTTAGCGCTAGGGGGGGACACTGAAGCTTTCTTT
TRBJ2-2,TRBV12-3/TRBV12-4,few,.,12,CASTQGTGELFF,TGTGCCAGCACACAGGGAACCGGGGAGCTGTTTTTT
TRBJ2-2,TRBV4-1,many,TRBD2,18,CASSQYRASGSRTGELFF,TGCGCCAGCAGCCAATACAGGGCAAGCGGGAGTCGTACCGGGGAGCTGTTTTTT
TRBJ2-7,TRBV2,many,TRBD1,15,CASSDWTGGSHEQYF,TGTGCCAGCAGTGATTGGACAGGAGGTTCCCACGAGCAGTACTTC
TRBJ2-7,TRBV29-1,many,TRBD1,13,CSVSTGQGLEEYF,TGCAGCGTTTCGACGGGACAGGGGCTTGAGGAGTACTTC
TRBJ1-5,TRBV24-1,many,.,14,CATSGSGKNQPQHF,TGTGCCACCAGTGGGTCGGGTAAAAATCAGCCCCAGCATTTT
TRBJ2-3,TRBV6-1,many,.,13,CASSPGFTDTQYF,TGTGCCAGCAGTCCGGGATTCACAGATACGCAGTATTTT
TRBJ1-2,TRBV12-3/TRBV12-4,many,.,16,CASSFAGGGGRSGYTF,TGTGCCAGCAGTTTTGCTGGGGGGGGAGGCAGATCCGGCTACACCTTC
TRBJ2-5,TRBV7-9,many,.,14,CASSLLGFQETQYF,TGTGCCAGCAGCTTACTGGGATTTCAAGAGACCCAGTACTTC
TRBJ2-5,TRBV6-6,medium-sized,TRBD1,10,CASRDRGLYF,TGTGCCAGCCGGGACAGGGGATTGTACTTC
TRBJ2-1,TRBV20-1,few,TRBD1,14,CSARLQGAGNEQFF,TGCAGTGCTAGACTGCAGGGGGCGGGGAATGAGCAGTTCTTC
TRBJ2-1,TRBV6-6,many,TRBD1,18,CASSYSTGSRSSYNEQFF,TGTGCCAGCAGTTACTCGACAGGGTCTAGGAGCTCCTACAATGAGCAGTTCTTC
TRBJ2-1,TRBV7-8,few,.,11,CASSLAEKQFF,TGTGCCAGCAGCTTAGCAGAAAAGCAGTTCTTC
TRBJ1-6,TRBV27,many,.,12,CASSLWGSPLHF,TGTGCCAGCAGCCTCTGGGGTTCACCCCTCCACTTT
TRBJ2-7,TRBV7-6,many,.,13,CASSRGTAYEQYF,TGTGCCAGCAGCCGCGGGACAGCGTACGAGCAGTACTTC
TRBJ1-5,TRBV4-2,many,.,15,CASSQLRQGNQPQHF,TGTGCCAGCAGCCAACTTAGACAAGGCAATCAGCCCCAGCATTTT
TRBJ1-6,TRBV18,many,TRBD1,17,CASSRQGGGSYNSPLHF,TGTGCCAGCTCACGACAGGGTGGCGGGTCCTATAATTCACCCCTCCACTTT
TRBJ2-1,TRBV29-1,many,TRBD2,14,CSVELAGVRYEQFF,TGCAGCGTCGAACTAGCGGGAGTTCGATATGAGCAGTTCTTC
TRBJ2-5,TRBV7-7,many,.,15,CASSLGVAGRETQYF,TGTGCTAGCAGCTTAGGCGTGGCAGGGAGGGAGACCCAGTACTTC
TRBJ2-6,TRBV7-9,many,TRBD1,17,CASSWGQGSSGANVLTF,TGTGCCAGCAGCTGGGGACAGGGAAGCTCTGGGGCCAACGTCCTGACTTTC
TRBJ1-1,TRBV11-2,many,.,14,CASSSDGMNTEAFF,TGTGCCAGCAGCTCGGACGGCATGAACACTGAAGCTTTCTTT
TRBJ2-3,TRBV5-1,many,TRBD2,18,CASSLGASGKRSTDTQYF,TGCGCCAGCAGCTTGGGTGCTAGCGGGAAAAGGAGCACAGATACGCAGTATTTT
TRBJ2-3,TRBV12-3/TRBV12-4,medium-sized,.,13,CASNHGPTDTQYF,TGTGCCAGCAACCATGGACCCACAGATACGCAGTATTTT
TRBJ1-1,TRBV12-3/TRBV12-4,many,TRBD1,16,CASSLGGDRPNTEAFF,TGTGCCAGCAGCCTAGGGGGGGACAGGCCTAACACTGAAGCTTTCTTT
TRBJ1-2,TRBV6-6,many,TRBD1,12,CASSFGTDLYTF,TGTGCCAGCAGTTTTGGGACAGACCTCTACACCTTC
TRBJ2-1,TRBV20-1,few,.,12,CSARLGHDEQFF,TGCAGTGCTAGACTAGGACACGATGAGCAGTTCTTC
TRBJ2-7,TRBV28,many,TRBD1,14,CASKDRGPAYEQYF,TGTGCCAGTAAAGACAGGGGGCCTGCCTACGAGCAGTACTTC
TRBJ2-3,TRBV7-6,many,TRBD1,16,CASSSEVAGGKDTQYF,TGTGCCAGCAGCTCAGAGGTCGCAGGGGGCAAAGATACGCAGTATTTT
TRBJ1-2,TRBV5-4,many,.,11,CASSFLSGYTF,TGTGCCAGCAGCTTCTTAAGTGGCTACACCTTC
TRBJ2-5,TRBV28,many,.,13,CASSLPGEETQYF,TGTGCCAGCAGTTTGCCCGGGGAAGAGACCCAGTACTTC
TRBJ1-5,TRBV6-5,many,.,13,CASSWGGTQPQHF,TGTGCCAGCAGTTGGGGTGGGACGCAGCCCCAGCATTTT
TRBJ2-4,TRBV20-1,many,.,13,CSVSGVAKNIQYF,TGCAGTGTCTCCGGGGTAGCCAAAAACATTCAGTACTTC